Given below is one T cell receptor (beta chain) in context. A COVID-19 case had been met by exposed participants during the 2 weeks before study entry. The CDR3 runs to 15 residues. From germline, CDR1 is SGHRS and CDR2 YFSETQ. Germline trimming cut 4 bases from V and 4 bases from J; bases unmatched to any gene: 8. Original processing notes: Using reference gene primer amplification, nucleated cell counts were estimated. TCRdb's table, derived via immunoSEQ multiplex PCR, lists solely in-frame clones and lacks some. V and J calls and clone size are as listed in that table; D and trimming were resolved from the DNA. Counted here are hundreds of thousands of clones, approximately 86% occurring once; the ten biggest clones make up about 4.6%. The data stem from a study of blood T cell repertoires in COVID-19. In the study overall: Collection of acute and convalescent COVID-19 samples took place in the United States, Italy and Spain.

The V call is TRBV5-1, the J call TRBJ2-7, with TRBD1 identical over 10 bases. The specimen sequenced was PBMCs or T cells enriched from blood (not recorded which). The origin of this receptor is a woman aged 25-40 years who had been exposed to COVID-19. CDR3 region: CASSPVTGGEYEQYF. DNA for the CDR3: TGCGCCAGCAGCCCGGTGACAGGGGGCGAATACGAGCAGTACTTC.